This is a list of T cell receptor beta chains from one sample in a study of cytomegalovirus exposure and HLA in healthy donors. TCRdb's copy holds only in-frame clones and misses some; the assay was immunoSEQ multiplex PCR. Of about 150,000 clones in the sample, approximately 75% are singletons; the top ten hold about 2.7%. Sequencing was performed on PBMCs. Every receptor here comes from a young man in good health and CMV-seronegative. Each CDR3 is given with its conserved first and last residue. The D gene is left open where the match is weak. Only some rows state a clone size, as once, few, many or a class for expanded clones.

v_gene	d_gene	j_gene	abundance	CDR3nt	CDR3aa
TRBV5-6	TRBD1	TRBJ2-7	-	TGTGCCAGCAGCTTGGGGAGGGACAGGGGAAGGTTCGGGCAGTACTTC	CASSLGRDRGRFGQYF
TRBV2	-	TRBJ1-2	-	TGTGCCAGCAGTGATTATCAAGCAACCTCCTATGGCTACACCTTC	CASSDYQATSYGYTF
TRBV15	-	TRBJ1-6	-	TGTGCCACCAGCGGACAGAGCTCCTATAATTCACCCCTCCACTTT	CATSGQSSYNSPLHF
TRBV7-7	TRBD1	TRBJ2-1	-	TGTGCTAGCAGCTTAGGGACAGAGACCTACAATGAGCAGTTCTTC	CASSLGTETYNEQFF
TRBV5-6	TRBD1	TRBJ1-1	-	TGTGCCAGCAGCTTTAAACAGGGGGCGCCGAACACTGAAGCTTTCTTT	CASSFKQGAPNTEAFF
TRBV5-8	-	TRBJ2-7	-	TGTGCCAGCAGCACGCGGAGGTACCCGACCTACGAGCAGTACTTC	CASSTRRYPTYEQYF
TRBV27	TRBD1	TRBJ1-5	-	TGTGCCAGCAGTTTCTCCGGGACAGGGGGCCAGCCCCAGCATTTT	CASSFSGTGGQPQHF
TRBV7-9	TRBD2	TRBJ2-7	-	TGTGCCAGCAGCCTTGGGACTAGCGGGGGGCCCTACGAGCAGTACTTC	CASSLGTSGGPYEQYF
TRBV28	-	TRBJ1-4	few	TGTGCCAGCAGTCCCCGCGTTGGGGCCCTTGCAACTAATGAAAAACTGTTTTTT	CASSPRVGALATNEKLFF
TRBV5-4	TRBD1	TRBJ1-1	once	TGTGCCAGCAGCTTGGGGTCCCCAGGGGGGAGAACTGAAGCTTTCTTT	CASSLGSPGGRTEAFF
TRBV10-1	TRBD1	TRBJ1-5	-	TGCGCCAGCAGTGAGACTGGACAGGAGGGTCAGCCCCAGCATTTT	CASSETGQEGQPQHF
TRBV11-2	TRBD1	TRBJ2-7	-	TGTGCCAGCAGCTTATTCCAGACAGGGCTCGGCGAGCAGTACTTC	CASSLFQTGLGEQYF
TRBV27	-	TRBJ1-1	-	TGTGCCAGCCGGGGACACAGTAACACTGAAGCTTTCTTT	CASRGHSNTEAFF
TRBV7-9	TRBD1	TRBJ1-2	-	TGTGCCAGCAGGTCGAACAGGGGCCCTAACTATGGCTACACCTTC	CASRSNRGPNYGYTF
TRBV7-9	TRBD1	TRBJ2-3	-	TGTGCCAGCAGCTTGGGACAGAGCACAGATACGCAGTATTTT	CASSLGQSTDTQYF
TRBV6-5	-	TRBJ2-7	-	TGTGCCACCCTAAGACAAGGAGGTTACGAGCAGTACTTC	CATLRQGGYEQYF